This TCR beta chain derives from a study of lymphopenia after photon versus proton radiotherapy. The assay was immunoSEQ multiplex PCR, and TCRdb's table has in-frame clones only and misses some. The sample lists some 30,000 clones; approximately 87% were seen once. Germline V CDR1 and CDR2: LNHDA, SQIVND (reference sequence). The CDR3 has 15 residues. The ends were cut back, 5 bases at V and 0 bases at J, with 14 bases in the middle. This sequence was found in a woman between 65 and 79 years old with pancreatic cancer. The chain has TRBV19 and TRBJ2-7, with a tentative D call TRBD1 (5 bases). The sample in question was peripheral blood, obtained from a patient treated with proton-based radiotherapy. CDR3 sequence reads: CASSASQVYSYEQYF. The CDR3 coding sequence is TGTGCCAGTAGTGCGTCACAGGTGTACTCCTACGAGCAGTACTTC.